This T cell receptor beta chain derives from a study of blood T cells in healthy people across ages. Through a sample-barcoded 5' primer and a J-beta primer mix, a second PCR was run for roughly 6 to 12 cycles. TCRdb analysed the 5' RACE reads with MiXCR anew, one entry per CDR3 protein. Of 1.5 million to 2 million distinct CDR3 sequences in the sample, under 30% are singletons; the top ten hold roughly 8.2%. Trimming removed 5 bases from V and 4 bases from J, with 12 bases in between. In germline, CDR1 is MDHEN, CDR2 SYDVKM. The CDR3 runs to 15 residues. This clonotype has more than one count but fewer than ten.

The chain has TRBV28 and TRBJ2-6, with D tentatively TRBD1 (6 bases). Sequencing was carried out using blood. This sequence was found in a woman in her twenties or thirties in good health. CDR3 region: CASSPAGAGANVLTF. The CDR3 nucleotides read TGTGCCAGCAGTCCCGCAGGGGCGGGGGCCAACGTCCTGACTTTC.